The subject of this entry is one TCR beta chain. The CDR3 totals 14 residues. Per the germline V gene, CDR1 is SGHTA and CDR2 is FQGTGA. With V trimmed by 3 bases and J by 6 bases, 6 bases remained unmatched. The data were taken from a study of T cell changes during pregnancy in multiple sclerosis. Sequenced by immunoSEQ multiplex PCR; TCRdb stores in-frame clones only, minus some. Of tens of thousands of clones in the sample, roughly 92% are singletons; the top ten hold around 0.41%. The source is a female donor in good health, enrolled as a control in a pregnancy study. Specimen: CD4+ T cells from peripheral blood mononuclear cells, collected in the third trimester of pregnancy. The chain employs TRBV7-3 and TRBJ2-3, with 7 bases identical to TRBD2. The CDR3 is CASSFGRVGDTQYF. Written as DNA, the CDR3 is TGTGCCAGCAGCTTTGGGAGGGTCGGGGATACGCAGTATTTT. Full variable domain (remainder filled in from reference TRBV7-3 and TRBJ2-3): GAGVSQTPSNKVTEKGKYVELRCDPISGHTALYWYRQSLGQGPEFLIYFQGTGAADDSGLPNDRFFAVRPEGSVSTLKIQRTERGDSAVYLCASSFGRVGDTQYFGPGTRLTVL.